One and the same sample provided the 28 T cell receptor beta chains below, sequenced in a study of T cell changes during pregnancy in multiple sclerosis. Sequencing was performed with immunoSEQ multiplex PCR; in TCRdb, only in-frame clones are kept and a portion is missing. The sample consists of some 93,000 clones, roughly 91% of them appearing once. The sequences come from peripheral blood, collected after pregnancy. The origin of the receptors is a female donor in good health, enrolled as a control in a pregnancy study.

This clone was detected once. The rearrangement uses TRBV7-3 and TRBJ2-2; 16 bases are shared with TRBD2. Looked up from germline, CDR1 is SGHTA and CDR2 is FQGTGA. This CDR3 comprises 16 residues. The V segment lost 6 bases and the J segment 6 bases; nucleotides outside the gene matches: 4. The CDR3 region is CASRGTSGGASGELFF. DNA for the CDR3: TGTGCCAGCAGGGGGACTAGCGGGGGGGCGTCCGGGGAGCTGTTTTTT. The full variable domain, with the rest looked up from reference TRBV7-3 and TRBJ2-2, is GAGVSQTPSNKVTEKGKYVELRCDPISGHTALYWYRQSLGQGPEFLIYFQGTGAADDSGLPNDRFFAVRPEGSVSTLKIQRTERGDSAVYLCASRGTSGGASGELFFGEGSRLTVL.

J is TRBJ2-5 and V is TRBV27, with TRBD2 matching over 9 bases. V dropped 5 bases and J dropped 5; count of bases not matched to a gene: 9. There are 15 residues in the CDR3. Germline CDR1 is MNHEY and CDR2 is SMNVEV (reference sequence). The CDR3 DNA is TGTGCCAGCAGTAATAGCGGGGGCCCTTTTGAGACCCAGTACTTC. It is translated as CASSNSGGPFETQYF.

Written as DNA, the CDR3 is TGTGCCAGCACCGTTAGCGGGCTCCTCACCGGGGAGCTGTTTTTT. Its translation is CASTVSGLLTGELFF. V gene TRBV6-5 combines with J gene TRBJ2-2; 7 bases are shared with TRBD2. Germline V lookup: CDR1 MNHEY, CDR2 SVGAGI. The CDR3 is made up of 15 amino acids. V was clipped by 7 bases and J by 4 bases; unmatched bases: 9.

The genes are TRBV27 and TRBJ2-7; 9 bases fit TRBD1. The junction had 8 bases not matched to a gene; V was cut back by 5 bases and J by 0 bases. Germline lookup yields CDR1 MNHEY and CDR2 SMNVEV (reference sequence). The CDR3 covers 16 residues. CDR3 sequence: CASSPKTGGRSYEQYF. The CDR3 DNA reads as TGTGCCAGCAGTCCCAAGACAGGGGGTCGCTCCTACGAGCAGTACTTC.

This clone was detected only once. The V call is TRBV30, the J call TRBJ1-1; 7 bases match TRBD1. The CDR3 has 15 amino acids. Germline-derived CDR1 and CDR2 are GTSNPN and SVGIG (reference sequence). Trimming took 7 bases from V and 1 from J; bases not matched to a gene: 12. The CDR3 DNA sequence: TGTGCCTACTCACTCTGGGGGACAGCGAACACTGAAGCTTTCTTT. It yields the protein CAYSLWGTANTEAFF.

The rearrangement links TRBV28 to TRBJ1-1, with TRBD1 identical over 9 bases. Germline V gene sequence: CDR1 MDHEN, CDR2 SYDVKM. The CDR3 spans 14 residues. With 6 bases clipped from V and 0 bases from J, the junction kept 2 bases outside the gene matches. In DNA, the CDR3 is TGTGCCAGCAGGACAGGGGGGATGAACACTGAAGCTTTCTTT. It specifies CASRTGGMNTEAFF.

This chain joins TRBV5-6 and TRBJ1-5, with D tentatively TRBD1 (6 bases). Germline CDR1 reads SGHDT; CDR2 reads YYEEEE. Trimming left V 5 bases short and J 3 bases short, with 9 bases between. The CDR3 totals 13 residues. This CDR3 reads CASSTGYNQPQHF. CDR3 coding DNA: TGTGCCAGCAGTACAGGGTACAATCAGCCCCAGCATTTT.

V usage is TRBV15 and J usage is TRBJ2-3; D remains ambiguous. Germline V lookup: CDR1 LNHNV, CDR2 YYDKDF (reference sequence). The CDR3 has 13 residues. V was cut by 0 bases and J by 5 bases, with 6 bases left in between. CDR3 in DNA: TGTGCCACCAGCAGAGAGGAGCGAGATACGCAGTATTTT. Encoded protein: CATSREERDTQYF.

The V call is TRBV6-1, the J call TRBJ2-3, with D possibly matching TRBD2 (6 bases). This CDR3 is 15 amino acids long. V was shortened by 10 bases and J by 0 bases, with 17 bases between the two germline ends. Germline lookup yields CDR1 MNHNS and CDR2 SASEGT. CDR3 bases: TGTGCCACCTGGGGAGGAGGGGCTAGCACAGATACGCAGTATTTT. As protein: CATWGGGASTDTQYF.

For the CDR3, the DNA is TGTGCCAGCAGCCTTCCGACTAGCGGCCTCCTAGCCAAAAACATTCAGTACTTC. This gives the protein CASSLPTSGLLAKNIQYF. This chain connects TRBV7-2 to TRBJ2-4; 9 bases match TRBD2. V shed 5 bases, J shed 0 bases, and the junction held 11 bases outside the gene matches. The length of the CDR3 is 18 residues. Per germline, CDR1 SGHTA and CDR2 FQGNSA.

The chain has TRBV19 and TRBJ2-5; D gene unclear. Per germline, CDR1 LNHDA and CDR2 SQIVND (reference sequence). V was shortened by 3 bases and J by 5 bases, with 16 bases between the two germline ends. CDR3 length equals 15 residues. CDR3 coding DNA: TGTGCCAGTAGTATGCCATTTGAACCGAGGGAGACCCAGTACTTC. This sequence encodes CASSMPFEPRETQYF.

This chain joins TRBV5-4 and TRBJ1-2; the match to TRBD1 covers 7 bases. Germline CDR1 and CDR2: SGHNT and YYREEE (reference sequence). Trimming removed 0 bases from V and 1 base from J; junction bases left unmatched: 0. There are 14 residues in the CDR3. The CDR3 DNA reads TGTGCCAGCAGCTTGGACAGGGGTAACTATGGCTACACCTTC. Its translation is CASSLDRGNYGYTF.

The chain combines TRBV7-3 with TRBJ1-2; no definite D call. Germline values: CDR1 SGHTA, CDR2 FQGTGA. The CDR3 has 14 residues. The V gene lost 2 bases and the J gene lost 4 bases, with 11 bases spanning the gap. The CDR3 DNA sequence: TGTGCCAGCAGCTTAGTCGGTTCCGGCTATGGCTACACCTTC. This sequence encodes CASSLVGSGYGYTF.

V usage is TRBV7-9 and J usage is TRBJ2-2; 14 bases align to TRBD2. Germline V gene sequence: CDR1 SEHNR, CDR2 FQNEAQ (reference sequence). With V trimmed by 4 bases and J by 7 bases, 8 bases remained unmatched. This CDR3 is built from 17 residues. The chain's CDR3 is CASSSRRTSGGHGELFF. The CDR3 DNA reads as TGTGCCAGCAGCTCCAGGAGGACTAGCGGGGGGCACGGGGAGCTGTTTTTT. Variable domain in full (rest from reference TRBV7-9 and TRBJ2-2): DTGVSQNPRHKITKRGQNVTFRCDPISEHNRLYWYRQTLGQGPEFLTYFQNEAQLEKSRLLSDRFSAERPKGSFSTLEIQRTEQGDSAMYLCASSSRRTSGGHGELFFGEGSRLTVL.

Worth noting for this clone: Germline and junction disagree at one end, which may indicate a read error. The J gene is TRBJ2-1, the V gene TRBV28; D is ambiguous. Germline V gene lookup returns CDR1 MDHEN and CDR2 SYDVKM. The CDR3 extends over 14 amino acids. The CDR3 DNA is TGTGCCAGCAGTATGGTCTACTCCAACAATGAGCAGTTCTTC. Translating gives CASSMVYSNNEQFF.

The rearrangement uses TRBV14 and TRBJ2-4; D is uncertain. CDR3 length: 15 residues. The V gene's germline CDR1 is SGHDN and CDR2 FVKESK. The V end lost 0 bases, the J end lost 6 bases, and 12 bases lay between the germline ends. DNA of the CDR3: TGTGCCAGCAGCCAAGATAAACCGCTACTAAACATTCAGTACTTC. Translation: CASSQDKPLLNIQYF.

The V call is TRBV19, the J call TRBJ1-5; 8 nucleotides line up with TRBD1. The germline CDR1 and CDR2 sequences are LNHDA and SQIVND (reference sequence). V lost 6 bases and J lost 7; bases outside the gene matches: 14. The CDR3 is 16 residues long. CDR3 residues: CASRTSINRGEQPQHF. The CDR3 coding sequence is TGTGCCAGTAGGACTTCTATTAACAGGGGGGAGCAGCCCCAGCATTTT.

The chain recombines TRBV5-6 with TRBJ1-4; D ambiguous. The germline gives CDR1 SGHDT, CDR2 YYEEEE. The CDR3 is made up of 15 amino acids. V lost 6 bases and J lost 4, with 16 bases in between. The DNA for the CDR3 is TGTGCCAGCAAGAGAGGCCCCCCGAATAATGAAAAACTGTTTTTT. It is translated as CASKRGPPNNEKLFF.

The chain combines TRBV30 with TRBJ1-1; 9 bases agree with TRBD1. This CDR3 is 11 amino acids long. CDR1 is GTSNPN, CDR2 SVGIG, per germline (reference sequence). Losses at the gene ends were 3 bases for V and 13 bases for J; bases not matched to a gene: 6. CDR3 in amino acids: CAWRDRGSDFF. CDR3 coding DNA: TGTGCCTGGAGGGACAGGGGTTCAGATTTCTTT.

The gene calls are TRBV7-9 and TRBJ1-4; D gene ambiguous. V lost 7 bases, J lost 8 bases, and 17 bases lay in between. Germline CDR1 SEHNR, CDR2 FQNEAQ (reference sequence). The CDR3 covers 14 residues. CDR3 nucleotide sequence: TGTGCCAGCACCGCCCGTCCTGGGCCAGAAAAACTGTTTTTT. Protein product: CASTARPGPEKLFF. Filled out from reference TRBV7-9 and TRBJ1-4, the complete variable domain reads DTGVSQNPRHKITKRGQNVTFRCDPISEHNRLYWYRQTLGQGPEFLTYFQNEAQLEKSRLLSDRFSAERPKGSFSTLEIQRTEQGDSAMYLCASTARPGPEKLFFGSGTQLSVL.

The chain has TRBV9 and TRBJ1-2; a possible D gene is TRBD1 (5 bases). The V gene's germline CDR1 is SGDLS and CDR2 YYNGEE. V gave up 4 bases and J gave up 0 bases, with 19 bases separating them. CDR3 length: 17 amino acids. The CDR3 spells CASSPRRGLITNYGYTF. The CDR3 DNA reads as TGTGCCAGCAGCCCCCGTCGGGGACTCATCACTAACTATGGCTACACCTTC.

The V call is TRBV28, the J call TRBJ2-7, with D maybe TRBD2 (5 bases). The CDR3 runs to 14 residues. V was pared by 7 bases and J by 7 bases, with 20 bases between. Per germline, CDR1 MDHEN and CDR2 SYDVKM. In DNA, the CDR3 is TGTGCCAGCACCCAAGCCGGGGTCCCGAGGGAGCAGTACTTC. As protein: CASTQAGVPREQYF.

The chain has TRBV7-2 and TRBJ2-1; 15 bases are a match to TRBD2. CDR3 length: 17 amino acids. Germline CDR1 SGHTA, CDR2 FQGNSA. V gave up 4 bases and J gave up 9 bases; unmatched junction bases: 10. The CDR3 loop reads CASSSRTSGGGLGEQFF. CDR3 coding DNA: TGTGCCAGCAGCTCTCGGACTAGCGGGGGGGGTTTAGGTGAGCAGTTCTTC.

CDR3: CASSGGQSGRETQYF. CDR3 nucleotides: TGTGCCAGCAGCGGAGGACAGTCAGGCCGGGAGACCCAGTACTTC. V usage is TRBV7-9 and J usage is TRBJ2-5; possible D gene TRBD1, 6 bases. Germline CDR1 SEHNR, CDR2 FQNEAQ (reference sequence). The V and J ends lost 5 bases and 5 bases respectively, with 18 bases between them. This CDR3 comprises 15 residues.

The rearrangement uses TRBV2 and TRBJ2-3; D remains ambiguous. From germline, CDR1 is SNHLY and CDR2 FYNNEI. Trimming left V 3 bases short and J 0 bases short, with 4 bases between. This CDR3 has 13 amino acids. The CDR3 region has the DNA TGTGCCAGCAGTGAGCTAAGCACAGATACGCAGTATTTT. It yields the protein CASSELSTDTQYF.

The V call is TRBV13, the J call TRBJ1-3; D gene unclear. The CDR3 covers 13 residues. In germline, CDR1 is PRHDT, CDR2 FYEKMQ (reference sequence). V was pared by 2 bases and J by 4 bases, with 6 bases between. The CDR3 sequence: CASSLISGNTIYF. CDR3 coding DNA: TGTGCCAGCAGCTTAATATCCGGAAACACCATATATTTT. Combining the CDR3 with reference TRBV13 and TRBJ1-3 gives the whole variable domain AAGVIQSPRHLIKEKRETATLKCYPIPRHDTVYWYQQGPGQDPQFLISFYEKMQSDKGSIPDRFSAQQFSDYHSELNMSSLELGDSALYFCASSLISGNTIYFGEGSWLTVV.

The V and J genes are TRBV7-9 and TRBJ2-7; perhaps TRBD2 as D (7 bases). Looked up from germline, CDR1 is SEHNR and CDR2 is FQNEAQ (reference sequence). Trimming cost V 7 bases and J 5 bases, with 12 bases left between them. CDR3 length: 12 residues. The CDR3 nucleotides read TGTGCCAGCACTCCCGGGGGGCACGAGCAGTACTTC. It specifies CASTPGGHEQYF.

The chain has TRBV2 and TRBJ1-2; a possible D gene is TRBD1 (6 bases). Germline-derived CDR1 and CDR2 are SNHLY and FYNNEI. V was pared by 11 bases and J by 5 bases, with 21 bases between. CDR3 size: 14 residues. DNA of the CDR3: TGTGCCGGTTGGGGAACCAAGGGGGGGTATGGCTACACCTTC. This sequence encodes CAGWGTKGGYGYTF.